This entry lists 16 T cell receptor beta chains sequenced from one sample in a study of shared clonotypes between healthy human individuals. Data came from immunoSEQ multiplex PCR; TCRdb stores just in-frame clones and leaves some out. The sample has fewer than 700,000 clones, 85% to 95% seen once. The naive CD8 population came from CD45RO-negative cells selected for CCR7, without terminally differentiated effector memory CD45RA+ cells. Sequenced material: naive CD8+ T cells sorted from blood. These receptors all stem from a woman aged 25-40 years in good health.

This chain joins TRBV27 and TRBJ2-6; perhaps TRBD2 as D (5 bases). Looked up from germline, CDR1 is MNHEY and CDR2 is SMNVEV (reference sequence). The V end lost 3 bases, the J end lost 4 bases, and 13 bases lay between the germline ends. The CDR3 loop spans 16 amino acids. In DNA, the CDR3 is TGTGCCAGCAGTTTGAGGAGGCGGAGAGGGGCCAACGTCCTGACTTTC. Protein: CASSLRRRRGANVLTF.

The chain links TRBV13 to TRBJ1-3; D is unresolved. Germline CDR1 reads PRHDT; CDR2 reads FYEKMQ (reference sequence). The CDR3 is 16 residues long. V was shortened by 4 bases and J by 0 bases, with 13 bases between the two germline ends. The DNA for the CDR3 is TGTGCCAGCAGCTACCGACAAGGAAGCTCTGGAAACACCATATATTTT. This codes for CASSYRQGSSGNTIYF.

Of note for this clone: Other DNA sequences in the sample encode the same CDR3. The CDR3 DNA reads TGTGCCAGCAGCAGGGACAGTTACGAGCAGTACTTC. It is translated as CASSRDSYEQYF. This chain connects TRBV28 to TRBJ2-7, with 7 bases that match TRBD1. Germline CDR1 MDHEN, CDR2 SYDVKM. This CDR3 is 12 amino acids long. Losses at the gene ends were 6 bases for V and 4 bases for J; bases not matched to a gene: 3.

The rearrangement joins TRBV28 to TRBJ2-3; a weak D match, TRBD2 (5 bases). Trimming pared 10 bases from V and 0 bases from J, leaving 20 bases between. Germline V lookup: CDR1 MDHEN, CDR2 SYDVKM. This CDR3 spans 16 amino acids. CDR3 nucleotide sequence: TGTGCCATTCCGCACAAGACTATGACTAGCACAGATACGCAGTATTTT. Its protein product is CAIPHKTMTSTDTQYF.

The chain employs TRBV28 and TRBJ1-1; 7 bases are a match to TRBD1. This CDR3 region has 14 residues. The junction had 5 bases not matched to a gene; V was cut back by 6 bases and J by 1 base. Germline CDR1 reads MDHEN; CDR2 reads SYDVKM. The CDR3 loop is CASSPGTANTEAFF. The CDR3 region has the DNA TGTGCCAGCAGCCCCGGGACAGCGAACACTGAAGCTTTCTTT.

The chain joins TRBV29-1 to TRBJ2-5; TRBD2 agrees at 11 bases. The tail of the sequence fits TRBJ2-7 better, so the J call may be wrong. CDR3 length equals 17 residues. In germline, CDR1 is SQVTM, CDR2 ANQGSEA. The CDR3 here is CSVLGTERTSGRYEQYF. CDR3 nucleotide sequence: TGCAGCGTTTTAGGGACAGAGCGGACTAGCGGGCGCTACGAGCAGTACTTC.

V is TRBV19 and J is TRBJ2-1; unclear D gene. Trimming cost V 5 bases and J 7 bases, with 15 bases left between them. CDR1 is LNHDA and CDR2 is SQIVND in the germline V gene (reference sequence). The CDR3 length is 14 residues. CDR3 protein: CASSDWGIGNEQFF. The CDR3 coding sequence is TGTGCCAGTAGTGACTGGGGTATTGGAAATGAGCAGTTCTTC.

V gene TRBV27 combines with J gene TRBJ2-1; the match to TRBD2 covers 11 bases. This CDR3 is built from 18 residues. Unmatched junction bases numbered 11, after V lost 3 bases and J lost 4 bases. Germline V CDR1 and CDR2: MNHEY, SMNVEV (reference sequence). Here the CDR3 reads CASSFHYSGRARYNEQFF. The CDR3 coding sequence is TGTGCCAGCAGTTTTCACTATAGCGGGAGGGCCCGGTACAATGAGCAGTTCTTC.

V is TRBV4-2 and J is TRBJ2-7, with 10 bases identical to TRBD2. Germline V gives CDR1 LGHNA, CDR2 YNFKEQ. Trimming at V came to 0 bases and at J to 0 bases, leaving 8 bases not matched to a gene. The CDR3 is made up of 18 amino acids. CDR3 in DNA: TGTGCCAGCAGCCAAGAGGGGCTAGCGGGAGCCCTCTCCTACGAGCAGTACTTC. Its translation: CASSQEGLAGALSYEQYF.

Remarks on this clone: The same CDR3 is also encoded by other DNA sequences in this sample. The gene calls are TRBV27 and TRBJ2-7; no definite D call. Looked up from germline, CDR1 is MNHEY and CDR2 is SMNVEV (reference sequence). Trimming pared 4 bases from V and 2 bases from J, leaving 3 bases between. The CDR3 sequence is 11 residues long. In DNA form, the CDR3 reads TGTGCCAGCAGTTCCCCCTACGAGCAGTACTTC. It encodes CASSSPYEQYF.

The genes are TRBV27 and TRBJ2-4; 7 bases map to TRBD2. CDR3 length equals 19 residues. CDR1 is MNHEY and CDR2 is SMNVEV in the germline V gene (reference sequence). The V and J ends lost 5 bases and 0 bases, in that order; junction bases with no gene match: 16. CDR3 DNA: TGTGCCAGCAGTGCCGCTAGGCGGGAGCGTCCCTTAGCCAAAAACATTCAGTACTTC. It specifies CASSAARRERPLAKNIQYF.

The J gene is TRBJ1-1, the V gene TRBV28, with D perhaps matching TRBD1 (6 bases). Trimming took 4 bases from V and 5 from J, leaving 14 bases between them. This CDR3 is built from 14 residues. Germline V gene lookup returns CDR1 MDHEN and CDR2 SYDVKM. The DNA of the CDR3 is TGTGCCAGCAGTTCAAGGGGGGGAGAGACTGAAGCTTTCTTT. Amino acid sequence: CASSSRGGETEAFF.

V usage is TRBV28 and J usage is TRBJ1-1; D gene unclear. Trimming pared 3 bases from V and 3 bases from J, leaving 11 bases between. The germline gives CDR1 MDHEN, CDR2 SYDVKM. CDR3 length: 14 residues. DNA of the CDR3: TGTGCCAGCAGTTTCCGCCCTGGGGACACTGAAGCTTTCTTT. Translation gives CASSFRPGDTEAFF.

V is TRBV11-2 and J is TRBJ2-5, with a tentative D call TRBD1 (5 bases). Germline-derived CDR1 and CDR2 are SGHAT and FQNNGV. Between the trimmed V and J ends, which lost 0 bases and 1 base, there was a span of 12 bases. CDR3 length: 16 amino acids. CDR3 in DNA: TGTGCCAGCAGCTTAGACCTATTTGACAGCCAAGAGACCCAGTACTTC. Protein sequence: CASSLDLFDSQETQYF.

The chain recombines TRBV28 with TRBJ2-2, with D unclear. V lost 5 bases to trimming and J lost 8 bases, with 9 bases between them. CDR1 MDHEN and CDR2 SYDVKM come from the germline V gene. The CDR3 runs 12 residues. CDR3 residues: CASSTFGGELFF. Here the CDR3 DNA reads TGTGCCAGCAGTACCTTTGGGGGGGAGCTGTTTTTT.

The chain has TRBV6-1 and TRBJ2-1, with D perhaps being TRBD1 or TRBD2 (5 bases each). The CDR3 length is 16 residues. The V end lost 2 bases, the J end lost 0 bases, and 11 bases lay between the germline ends. The germline CDR1 and CDR2 sequences are MNHNS and SASEGT. CDR3 region: CASSEWGSASYNEQFF. The CDR3 region has the DNA TGTGCCAGCAGTGAATGGGGGTCCGCCTCCTACAATGAGCAGTTCTTC.